This T cell receptor (beta chain) was sequenced in a study of vaccination and CD4 T cells after COVID-19. On the study more broadly: Convalescent patients, SARS-CoV-2 positive by nasal swab PCR, comprised eight to ten mild cases and one severe case.

Noted treatment: approximately nine-day PBMC culture with coronavirus spike peptide pools or control peptides (ViraFEST assay). In the case of this clonotype: Antigen unknown.

The J segment lost 0 bases and the V segment lost 6 bases, leaving 5 bases of the junction unmatched. Germline-derived CDR1 and CDR2 are SGHTA and FQGNSA. This CDR3 has 16 amino acids. Cultured CD4+ T cell DNA was sequenced using the Oncomine TCR Beta short-read assay. It was from cultured CD4+ T cells that genomic DNA was extracted. Each CDR3 protein gets one entry after TCRdb re-called the PCR reads with MiXCR. In the table there are under 2,500 distinct CDR3 sequences, around a quarter of which are singletons. The clonotype originates from a human donor who had recovered from COVID-19. The material was CD4+ T cells from blood, cultured in vitro, obtained after SARS-CoV-2 vaccination. The rearrangement joins TRBV7-2 to TRBJ1-1, with TRBD1 matching over 12 bases. The CDR3 region is CASRLGTGGLNTEAFF. CDR3 DNA sequence: TGTGCCAGCAGACTAGGGACAGGGGGCTTGAACACTGAAGCTTTCTTT.